Below, 13 T cell receptor beta chains from the same sample are listed, as sequenced in a study of blood T cell repertoires in COVID-19. Libraries were prepared by immunoSEQ multiplex PCR; TCRdb keeps only in-frame clonotypes and omits some of them. The top ten clones hold 2% to 3% of a sample with over 250,000 clones, around 92% of them seen once. Sequenced sample: peripheral blood. The receptors here all came from a person aged 18-35 years with COVID-19, enrolled during active disease.

In this sample, this clone turned up once. V and J are TRBV24-1 and TRBJ2-5; D possibly corresponds to TRBD2 (5 bases). The CDR3 covers 14 residues. The V gene lost 9 bases and the J gene lost 5 bases, with 18 bases spanning the gap. In germline, CDR1 is KGHDR, CDR2 SFDVKD. CDR3 sequence: CATAERDSRETQYF. Written as DNA, the CDR3 is TGTGCCACCGCCGAACGGGATAGCCGGGAGACCCAGTACTTC.

The gene calls are TRBV24-1 and TRBJ1-4; D remains ambiguous. There are 14 residues in the CDR3. Trimming stripped 3 bases from V and 7 bases from J, with 11 bases between. Germline CDR1 reads KGHDR; CDR2 reads SFDVKD. The CDR3 nucleotides read TGTGCCACCAGTGATCTACGTGAGGGTGAAAAACTGTTTTTT. Its protein product is CATSDLREGEKLFF.

V usage is TRBV6-2 or TRBV6-3 and J usage is TRBJ1-1; 8 bases match TRBD1. After removal of 5 bases from V and 0 bases from J, the junction contained 2 bases not matched to a gene. This CDR3 has 14 amino acids. Per the germline V gene, CDR1 is MNHEY and CDR2 is SVGEGT. The CDR3 sequence: CASSRQGMNTEAFF. The CDR3 DNA is TGTGCCAGCAGTCGACAGGGGATGAACACTGAAGCTTTCTTT.

V is TRBV30 and J is TRBJ1-2; 7 bases map to TRBD1. The CDR3 has 12 residues. Germline V lookup: CDR1 GTSNPN, CDR2 SVGIG (reference sequence). Losses at the gene ends were 7 bases for V and 2 bases for J; bases not matched to a gene: 4. CDR3 nucleotides: TGTGCCTTACAACAGGGGAACTATGGCTACACCTTC. The encoded protein is CALQQGNYGYTF.

The V and J genes are TRBV6-1 and TRBJ2-7, with TRBD1 matching 10 bases. With V trimmed by 3 bases and J by 5 bases, 7 bases remained unmatched. CDR3 size: 15 residues. Germline V gene lookup returns CDR1 MNHNS and CDR2 SASEGT. CDR3 residues: CASSDADRGQHEQYF. The CDR3, as DNA: TGTGCCAGCAGTGACGCCGACAGGGGGCAGCACGAGCAGTACTTC.

The chain joins TRBV9 to TRBJ2-1; 14 nucleotides line up with TRBD2. Per germline, CDR1 SGDLS and CDR2 YYNGEE. V shed 3 bases and J 12 bases; nucleotides not matched to a gene: 8. The CDR3 loop spans 15 amino acids. The CDR3 sequence is CASSGQGLAGVRQFF. CDR3 nucleotide sequence: TGTGCCAGCAGCGGACAGGGACTAGCGGGAGTAAGGCAGTTCTTC.

V is TRBV4-1 and J is TRBJ2-3, with a weak D call TRBD1 (5 bases). The CDR3 spans 12 residues. Germline V gene lookup returns CDR1 MGHRA and CDR2 YSYEKL. V dropped 5 bases and J dropped 10 bases, with 13 bases sitting between them. CDR3 DNA sequence: TGCGCCAGCAGCAAAGTTGGACAAGCGCAGTATTTT. It codes for CASSKVGQAQYF.

The chain uses TRBV6-2 or TRBV6-3 and TRBJ2-7; D uncertain. CDR3 length: 13 amino acids. Trimming shortened V by 2 bases and J by 4 bases, and 9 bases separated the two germline ends. Germline CDR1 is MNHEY and CDR2 is SVGEGT. DNA for the CDR3: TGTGCCAGCAGTTACCTCTACGTTTACGAGCAGTACTTC. Amino acid sequence: CASSYLYVYEQYF.

The chain uses TRBV19 and TRBJ2-1; the match to TRBD2 covers 12 bases. V gave up 4 bases and J gave up 9 bases; unmatched junction bases: 13. From germline, CDR1 is LNHDA and CDR2 SQIVND (reference sequence). This CDR3 has 17 amino acids. CDR3 region: CASSTRPTSGRGSEQFF. CDR3 DNA sequence: TGTGCCAGTAGTACCCGACCGACTAGCGGGAGAGGGAGTGAGCAGTTCTTC.

This rearrangement joins TRBV19 to TRBJ1-4; TRBD1 matches at 7 bases. The germline V gene has CDR1 LNHDA and CDR2 SQIVND (reference sequence). This CDR3 has 18 residues. V was clipped by 4 bases and J by 0 bases; unmatched bases: 11. CDR3 in amino acids: CASSRSYRGPPTNEKLFF. CDR3 in DNA: TGTGCCAGTAGTAGAAGCTACAGGGGCCCGCCAACTAATGAAAAACTGTTTTTT.

This clone has only one observation. J is TRBJ2-1 and V is TRBV4-1; a weak D match, TRBD2 (5 bases). CDR1 and CDR2 (germline): MGHRA, YSYEKL. Between the trimmed V and J ends, which lost 2 bases and 6 bases, there was a span of 17 bases. The CDR3 is made up of 16 amino acids. CDR3 DNA: TGCGCCAGCAGCCAACCCCTTCGCGGGCGAGGCAATGAGCAGTTCTTC. The encoded protein is CASSQPLRGRGNEQFF.

This sequence joins TRBV9 and TRBJ2-7; 8 bases are a match to TRBD2. Germline lookup yields CDR1 SGDLS and CDR2 YYNGEE. There are 15 residues in the CDR3. Unmatched junction bases numbered 9, after V lost 4 bases and J lost 3 bases. In DNA, the CDR3 is TGTGCCAGCAGCCCCAGCGGGGGCCTGGGCTACGAGCAGTACTTC. As protein: CASSPSGGLGYEQYF.

The V call is TRBV25-1, the J call TRBJ2-7; 8 bases map to TRBD2. This CDR3 comprises 15 residues. V dropped 3 bases and J dropped 3; count of bases not matched to a gene: 7. Germline CDR1 reads MGHDK; CDR2 reads SYGVNS. CDR3 nucleotides: TGTGCCAGCAGTGACTCCGGGAGGGGCCTCTACGAGCAGTACTTC. Its protein is CASSDSGRGLYEQYF.